The 8 T cell receptor beta chains presented below share a single source sample, sequenced in a study of T-cell reconstitution after alpha-beta-depleted transplantation in children. Unique molecular identifiers were used in preparing the TCRbeta library. TCRdb ran MiXCR on the PCR reads and lists one entry per CDR3 protein. The data hold hundreds of thousands of distinct CDR3 sequences, with approximately 16% observed a single time. The sample in question was PBMCs from the stem cell graft donor, obtained from the stem cell graft. The source is a human donor who donated a stem cell graft to a child with acute myeloid leukemia.

This clonotype was counted only a few times. The CDR3 reads CSAGEGGQGNEKLFF. As DNA, the CDR3 is TGCAGTGCGGGAGAGGGGGGACAGGGCAACGAAAAACTGTTTTTT. This sequence joins TRBV20-1 and TRBJ1-4; TRBD1 matches at 9 bases. This CDR3 is 15 amino acids long. V shed 6 bases and J 8 bases; nucleotides not matched to a gene: 13. Germline CDR1 is DFQATT and CDR2 is SNEGSKA (reference sequence).

This clonotype was seen ten or more times. The genes are TRBV20-1 and TRBJ2-5, with TRBD2 identical over 7 bases. Germline V gene data show CDR1 as DFQATT and CDR2 as SNEGSKA (reference sequence). The CDR3 has 14 residues. V dropped 2 bases and J dropped 5; count of bases not matched to a gene: 8. This CDR3 reads CSARPPTGGETQYF. The CDR3 DNA sequence: TGCAGTGCTAGACCCCCGACCGGGGGGGAGACCCAGTACTTC.

This clonotype was detected a few times. The V and J genes are TRBV20-1 and TRBJ1-6; 8 bases agree with TRBD1. Germline V lookup: CDR1 DFQATT, CDR2 SNEGSKA (reference sequence). This CDR3 is built from 16 residues. V shed 6 bases and J 0 bases; nucleotides not matched to a gene: 7. CDR3 sequence (DNA): TGCAGTGCCGTGGACAGGGAGCCCTCCTATAATTCACCCCTCCACTTT. The encoded protein is CSAVDREPSYNSPLHF.

There are a few counts of this clonotype. The rearrangement links TRBV29-1 to TRBJ2-3; D possibly matches TRBD1 or TRBD2 (5 bases each). CDR1 is SQVTM and CDR2 is ANQGSEA in the germline V gene. This CDR3 is 16 amino acids long. Trimming stripped 7 bases from V and 5 bases from J, with 25 bases between. CDR3 sequence (DNA): TGCAGCGCCGGGGTGGGCACCCAAGGGGCGGGAGATACGCAGTATTTT. Amino acids: CSAGVGTQGAGDTQYF.

The chain recombines TRBV7-3 with TRBJ2-1; TRBD1 matches at 7 bases. The germline gives CDR1 SGHTA, CDR2 FQGTGA. CDR3 size: 16 residues. Trimming took 6 bases from V and 0 from J; bases not matched to a gene: 8. The CDR3 DNA reads TGTGCCAGCAGACCCTCCCGGGACAGCTCCTACAATGAGCAGTTCTTC. It specifies CASRPSRDSSYNEQFF.

The rearrangement links TRBV25-1 to TRBJ2-5, with D perhaps TRBD1 (6 bases). Trimming left V 3 bases short and J 5 bases short, with 19 bases between. The CDR3 has 16 residues. Germline assignment: CDR1 MGHDK and CDR2 SYGVNS. CDR3 in amino acids: CASSDPQGRSWETQYF. CDR3 bases: TGTGCCAGCAGTGACCCACAGGGTCGGTCCTGGGAGACCCAGTACTTC.

This clonotype was recorded many times. The rearrangement links TRBV10-3 to TRBJ2-6; 9 bases are shared with TRBD1. Germline-derived CDR1 and CDR2 are ENHRY and SYGVKD. V shed 10 bases, J shed 4 bases, and the junction held 14 bases outside the gene matches. The CDR3 consists of 17 residues. CDR3 nucleotide sequence: TGTGCCACCTCGATAACAGGGGGCGCAACGGGGGCCAACGTCCTGACTTTC. Its protein is CATSITGGATGANVLTF.

This clonotype was counted between two and nine times. The rearrangement joins TRBV6-2 or TRBV6-3 to TRBJ1-5; D is unresolved. Germline V lookup: CDR1 MNHEY, CDR2 SVGEGT. CDR3 length: 15 residues. Trimming cost V 2 bases and J 0 bases, with 8 bases left between them. CDR3 nucleotide sequence: TGTGCCAGCAGTTACCCGGCTTATAGCAATCAGCCCCAGCATTTT. This gives the protein CASSYPAYSNQPQHF.